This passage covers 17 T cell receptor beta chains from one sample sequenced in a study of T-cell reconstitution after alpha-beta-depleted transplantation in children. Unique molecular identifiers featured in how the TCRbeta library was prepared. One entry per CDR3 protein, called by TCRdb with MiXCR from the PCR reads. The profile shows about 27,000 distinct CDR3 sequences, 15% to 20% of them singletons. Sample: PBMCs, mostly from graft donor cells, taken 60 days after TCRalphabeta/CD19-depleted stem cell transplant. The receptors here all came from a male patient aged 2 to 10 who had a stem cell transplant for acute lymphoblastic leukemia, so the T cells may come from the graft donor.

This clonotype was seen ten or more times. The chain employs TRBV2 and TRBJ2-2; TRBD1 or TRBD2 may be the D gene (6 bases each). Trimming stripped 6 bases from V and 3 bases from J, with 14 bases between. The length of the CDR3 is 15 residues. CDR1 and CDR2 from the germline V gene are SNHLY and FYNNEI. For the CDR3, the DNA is TGTGCCAGCAGCCCGACGAGGGGGGACACCGGGGAGCTGTTTTTT. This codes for CASSPTRGDTGELFF.

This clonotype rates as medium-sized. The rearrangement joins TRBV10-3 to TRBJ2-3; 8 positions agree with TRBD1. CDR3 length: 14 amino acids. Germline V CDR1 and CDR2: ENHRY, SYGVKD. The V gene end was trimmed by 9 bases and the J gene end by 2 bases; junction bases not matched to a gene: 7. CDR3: CAISPDRVTDTQYF. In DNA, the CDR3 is TGTGCCATTTCTCCGGACAGGGTCACAGATACGCAGTATTTT.

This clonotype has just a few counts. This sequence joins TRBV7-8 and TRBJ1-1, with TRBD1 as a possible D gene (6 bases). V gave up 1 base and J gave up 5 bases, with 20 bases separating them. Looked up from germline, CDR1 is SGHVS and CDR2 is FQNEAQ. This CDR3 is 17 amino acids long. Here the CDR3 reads CASSLVLGGIVITEAFF. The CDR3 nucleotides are TGTGCCAGCAGCTTAGTCTTAGGGGGGATCGTCATTACTGAAGCTTTCTTT.

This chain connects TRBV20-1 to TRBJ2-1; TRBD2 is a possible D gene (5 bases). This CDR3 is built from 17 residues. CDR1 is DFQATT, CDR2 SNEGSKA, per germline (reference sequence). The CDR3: CCAREISSGYAYNEQFF. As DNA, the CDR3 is TGCTGCGCTAGAGAGATATCAAGCGGTTATGCCTACAATGAGCAGTTCTTC.

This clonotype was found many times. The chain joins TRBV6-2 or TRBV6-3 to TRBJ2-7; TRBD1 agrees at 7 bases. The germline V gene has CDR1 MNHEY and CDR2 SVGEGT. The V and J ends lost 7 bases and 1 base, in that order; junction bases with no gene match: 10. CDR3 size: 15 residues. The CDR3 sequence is CASNTGTEVSYEQYF. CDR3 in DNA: TGTGCCAGCAACACCGGGACAGAGGTTTCCTACGAGCAGTACTTC.

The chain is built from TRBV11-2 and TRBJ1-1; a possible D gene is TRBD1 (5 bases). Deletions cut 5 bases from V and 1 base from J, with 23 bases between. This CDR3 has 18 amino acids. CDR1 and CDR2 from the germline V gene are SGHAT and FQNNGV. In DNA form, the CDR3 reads TGTGCCAGCAGCCAATCGGGGGGAAGCTGGGGCGGGAACACTGAAGCTTTCTTT. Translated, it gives CASSQSGGSWGGNTEAFF.

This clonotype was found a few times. CDR3 sequence: CASSSGIFGIGELFF. The CDR3 DNA sequence: TGTGCCAGCAGTTCCGGGATATTTGGAATAGGGGAGCTGTTTTTT. The chain employs TRBV28 and TRBJ2-2; possibly TRBD2 for D (5 bases). V lost 4 bases and J 8 bases, leaving 17 bases between the germline ends. The CDR3 totals 15 residues. Per the germline V gene, CDR1 is MDHEN and CDR2 is SYDVKM.

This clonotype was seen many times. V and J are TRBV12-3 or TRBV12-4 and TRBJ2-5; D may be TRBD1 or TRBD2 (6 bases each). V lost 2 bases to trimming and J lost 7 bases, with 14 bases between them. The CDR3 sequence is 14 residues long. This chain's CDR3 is CASSLTGEGGTQYF. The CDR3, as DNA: TGTGCCAGCAGTTTAACTGGAGAGGGGGGGACCCAGTACTTC.

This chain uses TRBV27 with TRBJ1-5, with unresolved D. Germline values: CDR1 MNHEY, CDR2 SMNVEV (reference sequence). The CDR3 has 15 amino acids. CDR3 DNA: TGTTCCTCGGCCTCGGGCGGACGTGACAATCAGCCCCAGCATTTT. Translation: CSSASGGRDNQPQHF.

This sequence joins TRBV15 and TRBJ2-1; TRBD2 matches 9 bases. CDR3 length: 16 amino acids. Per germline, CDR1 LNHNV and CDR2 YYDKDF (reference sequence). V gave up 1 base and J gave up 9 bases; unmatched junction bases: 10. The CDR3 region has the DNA TGTGCCACCAGCAGAGGACGGGCGGGGGGGGACGGTGAGCAGTTCTTC. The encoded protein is CATSRGRAGGDGEQFF.

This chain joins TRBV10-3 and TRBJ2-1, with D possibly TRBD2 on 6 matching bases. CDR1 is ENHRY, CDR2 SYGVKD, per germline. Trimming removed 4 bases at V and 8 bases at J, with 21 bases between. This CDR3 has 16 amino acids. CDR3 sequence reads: CAISGLTGEISDEQFF. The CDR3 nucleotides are TGTGCCATCAGTGGCTTGACGGGAGAGATCTCGGATGAGCAGTTCTTC.

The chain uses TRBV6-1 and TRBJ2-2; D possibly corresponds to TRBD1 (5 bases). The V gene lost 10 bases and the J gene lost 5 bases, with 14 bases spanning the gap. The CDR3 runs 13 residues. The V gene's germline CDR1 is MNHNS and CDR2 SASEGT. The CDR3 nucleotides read TGTGCCACATGGACAAGCATTACCGGGGAGCTGTTTTTT. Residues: CATWTSITGELFF.

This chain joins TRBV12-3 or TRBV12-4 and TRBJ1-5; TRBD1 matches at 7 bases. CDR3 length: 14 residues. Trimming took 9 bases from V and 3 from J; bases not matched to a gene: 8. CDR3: CASRAGTDNQPQHF. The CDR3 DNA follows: TGTGCCAGTCGCGCCGGGACAGACAATCAGCCCCAGCATTTT.

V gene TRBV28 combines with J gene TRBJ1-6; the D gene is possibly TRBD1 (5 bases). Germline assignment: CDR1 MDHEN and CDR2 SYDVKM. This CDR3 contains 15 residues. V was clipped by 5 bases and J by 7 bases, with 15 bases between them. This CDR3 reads CASSISGTENSPLHF. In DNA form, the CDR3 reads TGTGCCAGCAGTATCTCCGGGACGGAGAATTCACCCCTCCACTTT.

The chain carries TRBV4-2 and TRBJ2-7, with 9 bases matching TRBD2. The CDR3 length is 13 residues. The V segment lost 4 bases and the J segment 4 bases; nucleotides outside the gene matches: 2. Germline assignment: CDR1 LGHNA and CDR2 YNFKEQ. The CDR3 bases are TGTGCCAGCAGCCCCGGACTAGCGTACGAGCAGTACTTC. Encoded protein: CASSPGLAYEQYF.

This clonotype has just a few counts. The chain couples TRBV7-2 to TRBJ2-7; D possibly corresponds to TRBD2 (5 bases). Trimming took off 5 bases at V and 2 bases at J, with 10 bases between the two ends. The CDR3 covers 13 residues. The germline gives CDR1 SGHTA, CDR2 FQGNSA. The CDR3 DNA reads TGTGCCAGCAGCCTAATAGCGCCCTACGAGCAGTACTTC. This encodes CASSLIAPYEQYF.

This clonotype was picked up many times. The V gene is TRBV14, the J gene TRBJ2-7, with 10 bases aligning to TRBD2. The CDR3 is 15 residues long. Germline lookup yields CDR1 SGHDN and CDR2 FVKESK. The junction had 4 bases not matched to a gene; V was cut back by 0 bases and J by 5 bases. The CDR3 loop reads CASSQDWLAGDEQYF. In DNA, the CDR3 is TGTGCCAGCAGCCAAGATTGGCTAGCGGGAGACGAGCAGTACTTC.